This T cell receptor (beta chain) appears in the sequencing data of a study of blood T cells in healthy people across ages. The CDR3 extends over 13 amino acids. Trimming took 5 bases from V and 10 from J, leaving 15 bases between them. Study outcomes and limitations: Diversity estimates from one million T cells were considered underestimates.

Remarks on this clonotype: Its antigen is still unknown.

Combining a sample-barcoded 5' primer with a J-beta primer mix, a second PCR ran for roughly 7 to 11 cycles. All cDNA molecules were each tagged by a template-switch adaptor with 12 random nucleotides. TCRdb reprocessed the 5' RACE reads with MiXCR, giving one entry per CDR3 protein. Here the sample spans 850,000 to 1,000,000 distinct CDR3 sequences, roughly 51% being singletons. A minimum of 6 million PBMCs was isolated per sample. The gene calls are TRBV12-3 or TRBV12-4 and TRBJ2-1, with a tentative D call TRBD2 (5 bases). The receptor was isolated from a woman in her sixties or seventies in good health. Sequencing used blood. CDR3 loop: CASSTQVVAEQFF. The CDR3, as DNA: TGTGCCAGCAGTACCCAGGTGGTAGCGGAGCAGTTCTTC.